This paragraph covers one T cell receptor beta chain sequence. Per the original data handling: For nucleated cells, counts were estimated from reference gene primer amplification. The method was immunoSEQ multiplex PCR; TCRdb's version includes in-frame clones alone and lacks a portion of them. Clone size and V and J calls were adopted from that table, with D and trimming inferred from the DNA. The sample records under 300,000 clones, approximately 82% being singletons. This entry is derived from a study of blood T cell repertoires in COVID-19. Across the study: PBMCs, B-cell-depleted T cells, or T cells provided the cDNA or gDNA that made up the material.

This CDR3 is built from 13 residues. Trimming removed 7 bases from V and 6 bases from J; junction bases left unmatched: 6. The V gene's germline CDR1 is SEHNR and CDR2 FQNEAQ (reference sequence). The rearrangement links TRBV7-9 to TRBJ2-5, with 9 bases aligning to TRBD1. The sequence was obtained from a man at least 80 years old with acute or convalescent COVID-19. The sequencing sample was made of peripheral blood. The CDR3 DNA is TGTGCCAGCACCCCGGACAGGGGCAAGACCCAGTACTTC. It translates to CASTPDRGKTQYF.